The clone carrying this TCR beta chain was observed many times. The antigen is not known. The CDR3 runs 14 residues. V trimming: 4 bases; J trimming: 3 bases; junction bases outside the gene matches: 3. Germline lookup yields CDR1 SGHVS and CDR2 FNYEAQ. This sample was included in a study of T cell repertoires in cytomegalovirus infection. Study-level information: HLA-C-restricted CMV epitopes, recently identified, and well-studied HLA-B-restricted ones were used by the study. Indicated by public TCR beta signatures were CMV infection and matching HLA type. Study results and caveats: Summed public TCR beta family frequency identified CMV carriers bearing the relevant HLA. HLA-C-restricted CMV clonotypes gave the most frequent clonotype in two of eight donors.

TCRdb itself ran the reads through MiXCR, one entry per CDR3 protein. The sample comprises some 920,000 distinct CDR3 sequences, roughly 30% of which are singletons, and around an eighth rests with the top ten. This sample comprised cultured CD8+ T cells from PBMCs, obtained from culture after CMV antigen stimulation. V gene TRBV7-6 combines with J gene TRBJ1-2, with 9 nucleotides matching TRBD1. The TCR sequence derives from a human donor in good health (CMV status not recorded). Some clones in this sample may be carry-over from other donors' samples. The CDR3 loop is CASSSRTGDYGYTF. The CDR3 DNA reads TGTGCCAGCAGCTCCCGGACAGGGGACTATGGCTACACCTTC.